One sample yielded the 8 T cell receptor beta chains listed below, sequenced in a study of blood T cell repertoires in COVID-19. The data were produced by immunoSEQ multiplex PCR, yet TCRdb's version contains in-frame clones alone and is incomplete. This sample has about 89,000 clones, with 60% to 85% found just once. The sequencing input was peripheral blood. The receptor source for this set is a human donor in a cohort sampled during active COVID-19.

The CDR3: CASSFPGSSSYEQYF. The CDR3 DNA follows: TGTGCCAGCAGTTTCCCAGGGTCAAGCTCCTACGAGCAGTACTTC. V is TRBV28 and J is TRBJ2-7, with a weak D call TRBD1 (5 bases). The CDR3 covers 15 residues. V shed 3 bases and J shed 0 bases, with 12 bases lying between them. Per the germline V gene, CDR1 is MDHEN and CDR2 is SYDVKM. Drawing the rest from reference TRBV28 and TRBJ2-7, the complete variable domain is DVKVTQSSRYLVKRTGEKVFLECVQDMDHENMFWYRQDPGLGLRLIYFSYDVKMKEKGDIPEGYSVSREKKERFSLILESASTNQTSMYLCASSFPGSSSYEQYFGPGTRLTVT.

The chain employs TRBV7-2 and TRBJ1-6, with D uncertain. CDR1 and CDR2 (germline): SGHTA, FQGNSA. The V end was cut by 8 bases, the J end by 0 bases, with 8 bases between. The CDR3 runs 14 residues. The CDR3 protein is CASRGHSYNSPLHF. The DNA of the CDR3 is TGTGCCAGCCGCGGGCACTCCTATAATTCACCCCTCCACTTT. The variable domain in full, with the rest retrieved from reference TRBV7-2 and TRBJ1-6, is GAGVSQSPSNKVTEKGKDVELRCDPISGHTALYWYRQSLGQGLEFLIYFQGNSAPDKSGLPSDRFSAERTGGSVSTLTIQRTQQEDSAVYLCASRGHSYNSPLHFGNGTRLTVT.

The chain recombines TRBV28 with TRBJ1-2, with TRBD1 matching over 7 bases. This CDR3 has 12 residues. Germline V CDR1 and CDR2: MDHEN, SYDVKM. The junction had 2 bases not matched to a gene; V was cut back by 5 bases and J by 5 bases. As DNA, the CDR3 is TGTGCCAGCAGTCCGACAGGGTATGGCTACACCTTC. This translates into CASSPTGYGYTF.

The gene calls are TRBV7-2 and TRBJ2-1; tentatively, D is TRBD2 (6 bases). This CDR3 has 14 residues. V lost 1 base, J lost 3 bases, and 7 bases lay in between. Germline CDR1 and CDR2: SGHTA and FQGNSA. As DNA, the CDR3 is TGTGCCAGCAGCTTAGGTAGCGGCTACAATGAGCAGTTCTTC. Its protein product is CASSLGSGYNEQFF.

The chain recombines TRBV6-6 with TRBJ2-4, with 13 bases identical to TRBD2. This CDR3 spans 17 amino acids. Germline-derived CDR1 and CDR2 are MNHNY and SVGAGI (reference sequence). The trim removed 5 bases at V and 2 bases at J, leaving 6 bases unmatched. DNA for the CDR3: TGTGCCAGCAGTCCGGGACTAGCGGGAAACTCCAAAAACATTCAGTACTTC. Translating gives CASSPGLAGNSKNIQYF.

The V gene is TRBV3-1 (or the pseudogene TRBV3-2), the J gene TRBJ2-1, with TRBD2 as a possible D gene (5 bases). The CDR3 has 14 amino acids. Germline lookup yields CDR1 LGHDT and CDR2 YNNKEL (reference sequence). V lost 0 bases and J 8 bases, leaving 11 bases between the germline ends. The CDR3 sequence: CASSQEVASDEQFF. The CDR3 DNA reads as TGTGCCAGCAGCCAAGAAGTAGCGTCGGATGAGCAGTTCTTC.

This chain uses TRBV6-4 with TRBJ2-3; D remains unclear. This CDR3 has 15 residues. Per germline, CDR1 MRHNA and CDR2 SNTAGT. Trimming stripped 5 bases from V and 0 bases from J, with 12 bases between. CDR3 sequence (DNA): TGTGCCAGCAGTCTCACTCGTGCTAGCACAGATACGCAGTATTTT. Amino acids: CASSLTRASTDTQYF.

The chain couples TRBV11-2 to TRBJ2-5, with TRBD2 as a possible D gene (6 bases). Trimming removed 2 bases at V and 5 bases at J, with 6 bases between. Germline values: CDR1 SGHAT, CDR2 FQNNGV. The CDR3 runs to 12 residues. In DNA form, the CDR3 reads TGTGCCAGCAGCTTACGGGGGGAGACCCAGTACTTC. Its protein is CASSLRGETQYF.